This T cell receptor beta chain originates from a study of T cells after posttransplantation cyclophosphamide. Only one count was recorded for this clone. Some clones are missing from TCRdb's copy, which holds only in-frame ones; the method was immunoSEQ multiplex PCR. The sample holds tens of thousands of clones, about 91% seen once. The CDR3 runs to 12 residues. J gave up 7 bases and V 5 bases, and 3 bases lay outside the gene matches. CDR1 is MNHNY, CDR2 SVGAGI, per germline (reference sequence). V and J are TRBV6-6 and TRBJ1-2; TRBD1 matches at 8 bases. The receptor comes from a woman aged 45-60 years in good health and a related stem cell transplant donor. Sequenced material: PBMCs. CDR3 in amino acids: CASSPDRGGYTF. CDR3 sequence (DNA): TGTGCCAGCAGTCCTGACAGGGGTGGCTACACCTTC.